This section outlines one T cell receptor (beta chain) sequence together with its context. Germline V gives CDR1 LNHDA, CDR2 SQIVND (reference sequence). The V and J ends lost 4 bases and 0 bases respectively, with 13 bases between them. This CDR3 is 16 amino acids long. Generated by immunoSEQ multiplex PCR, the TCRdb table keeps only in-frame clones and is missing some. The sample lists around 450,000 clones; roughly nine tenths were seen once. The data were obtained in a study of Ad26.COV2.S vaccination and SARS-CoV-2 variants. Treatment reported: about 20 received Ad26.COV2.S at low or high dose, single or two shots; several received placebo; per-sample allocation not given. On day 63 after the first injection, vaccine and placebo recipients gave samples.

The receptor's source is a person aged 18-65 years who received the Ad26.COV2.S COVID-19 vaccine or a placebo. The sample was peripheral blood, taken in a trial of Ad26.COV2.S vaccine versus placebo. This chain links TRBV19 with TRBJ2-1; D gene ambiguous. The CDR3 sequence: CASSTKPLSSYNEQFF. CDR3 coding DNA: TGTGCCAGTAGTACAAAACCTTTAAGCTCCTACAATGAGCAGTTCTTC.